These 27 T cell receptor beta chains were all obtained from the same sample, sequenced in a study of PD-L1 blockade in urothelial cancer. The table came from immunoSEQ multiplex PCR; TCRdb's copy has only in-frame clones and leaves some out. The data show about 110,000 clones, with approximately 85% seen just once and roughly 2.3% held by the top ten. Here the sequenced sample was PBMCs, taken around atezolizumab (anti-PD-L1) treatment. The receptor set was obtained from a man in his forties or fifties with urothelial cancer.

V usage is TRBV5-1 and J usage is TRBJ1-4; 7 bases fit TRBD1. CDR1 and CDR2 from the germline V gene are SGHRS and YFSETQ. V dropped 2 bases and J dropped 8; count of bases not matched to a gene: 6. The length of the CDR3 is 14 residues. The CDR3: CASSFTGAREKLFF. The CDR3 nucleotides are TGCGCCAGCAGCTTTACAGGGGCGAGGGAAAAACTGTTTTTT.

This clone came up once. The V and J genes are TRBV19 and TRBJ2-1, with 11 bases aligning to TRBD2. V shed 5 bases and J 8 bases; nucleotides not matched to a gene: 14. This CDR3 is 17 amino acids long. Germline CDR1 is LNHDA and CDR2 is SQIVND (reference sequence). The CDR3 is CASSLLAGGRVGDEQFF. The CDR3 region has the DNA TGTGCCAGTAGTCTCCTAGCGGGAGGACGGGTTGGGGATGAGCAGTTCTTC.

The chain recombines TRBV7-2 with TRBJ2-1, with D possibly matching TRBD2 (6 bases). Germline CDR1 is SGHTA and CDR2 is FQGNSA. The V and J ends lost 7 bases and 3 bases respectively, with 16 bases between them. This CDR3 comprises 15 residues. The CDR3 bases are TGTGCCAGCACTCCTGAGGGAGGAAACTACAATGAGCAGTTCTTC. It encodes CASTPEGGNYNEQFF. The whole variable domain, remainder taken from reference TRBV7-2 and TRBJ2-1, is GAGVSQSPSNKVTEKGKDVELRCDPISGHTALYWYRQSLGQGLEFLIYFQGNSAPDKSGLPSDRFSAERTGGSVSTLTIQRTQQEDSAVYLCASTPEGGNYNEQFFGPGTRLTVL.

About this clone itself: One junction end disagrees with the germline gene, perhaps due to a read error. The CDR3 region is CASSSTGTGGLWETQYF. DNA of the CDR3: TGTGCTAGCAGCTCTACTGGGACAGGGGGTCTTTGGGAGACCCAGTACTTC. The V gene is TRBV7-7, the J gene TRBJ2-5, with TRBD1 identical over 11 bases. The CDR3 runs to 17 residues. Germline V gives CDR1 SSHAT, CDR2 FNYEAQ (reference sequence).

In DNA, the CDR3 is TGTGCCAGCAGTCGGGACAGGGTTAAACGGAGGAGCTACACCTTC. This gives the protein CASSRDRVKRRSYTF. This chain uses TRBV27 with TRBJ1-2; 9 bases map to TRBD1. Germline V gives CDR1 MNHEY, CDR2 SMNVEV (reference sequence). V lost 5 bases to trimming and J lost 9 bases; unmatched junction nucleotides: 13. The CDR3 sequence is 15 residues long.

The chain uses TRBV28 and TRBJ2-5; tentatively, D is TRBD2 (6 bases). Trimming removed 8 bases at V and 7 bases at J, with 17 bases between. CDR3 size: 13 residues. Per the germline V gene, CDR1 is MDHEN and CDR2 is SYDVKM. CDR3 residues: CASRESVLRTQYF. CDR3 nucleotides: TGTGCCAGCCGGGAGAGCGTTCTGCGGACCCAGTACTTC.

CDR3 residues: CASSLKGTGAQPQHF. The CDR3 nucleotides read TGTGCCAGCAGTTTAAAGGGGACAGGGGCTCAGCCCCAGCATTTT. The gene calls are TRBV28 and TRBJ1-5, with 10 bases identical to TRBD1. The CDR3 runs 15 residues. The V gene's germline CDR1 is MDHEN and CDR2 SYDVKM. V lost 2 bases to trimming and J lost 6 bases; unmatched junction nucleotides: 4. The whole variable domain, filled in from reference TRBV28 and TRBJ1-5, reads DVKVTQSSRYLVKRTGEKVFLECVQDMDHENMFWYRQDPGLGLRLIYFSYDVKMKEKGDIPEGYSVSREKKERFSLILESASTNQTSMYLCASSLKGTGAQPQHFGDGTRLSIL.

This rearrangement joins TRBV20-1 to TRBJ2-1; D ambiguous. V was cut by 4 bases and J by 4 bases, with 5 bases left in between. This CDR3 region has 11 residues. The germline CDR1 and CDR2 sequences are DFQATT and SNEGSKA (reference sequence). This CDR3 is CSAIPYNEQFF. CDR3 DNA sequence: TGCAGTGCTATCCCTTACAATGAGCAGTTCTTC.

The genes are TRBV19 and TRBJ2-7; 9 bases map to TRBD1. V lost 6 bases and J lost 2; bases outside the gene matches: 2. CDR3 length: 13 amino acids. CDR1 LNHDA and CDR2 SQIVND come from the germline V gene (reference sequence). This chain's CDR3 is CASRDRGAYEQYF. CDR3 nucleotide sequence: TGTGCCAGTAGGGACAGGGGAGCCTACGAGCAGTACTTC.

The gene calls are TRBV7-9 and TRBJ2-1; 9 bases align to TRBD1. The CDR3 is made up of 17 amino acids. The trim removed 1 base at V and 4 bases at J, leaving 8 bases unmatched. From germline, CDR1 is SEHNR and CDR2 FQNEAQ (reference sequence). As DNA, the CDR3 is TGTGCCAGCAGCTTAGGGGTGGCGGGGACAGGGTACAATGAGCAGTTCTTC. Amino acids: CASSLGVAGTGYNEQFF.

The chain recombines TRBV13 with TRBJ2-7; 8 bases align to TRBD1. The CDR3 has 15 residues. Germline V CDR1 and CDR2: PRHDT, FYEKMQ (reference sequence). V shed 5 bases and J 6 bases; nucleotides not matched to a gene: 12. CDR3 loop: CASSTRRTGHREQYF. The CDR3, as DNA: TGTGCCAGCAGCACCCGAAGGACAGGGCATCGCGAGCAGTACTTC.

This chain joins TRBV10-3 and TRBJ1-1, with 9 bases matching TRBD1. The germline V gene encodes CDR1 ENHRY and CDR2 SYGVKD. The length of the CDR3 is 14 residues. Trimming took 5 bases from V and 5 from J; bases not matched to a gene: 6. The CDR3 DNA reads TGTGCCATCAGTACTGGACAGGGGCAAACTGAAGCTTTCTTT. Encoded protein: CAISTGQGQTEAFF.

This sequence joins TRBV7-9 and TRBJ1-2; D gene uncertain. This CDR3 is 15 amino acids long. Trimming cost V 5 bases and J 4 bases, with 17 bases left between them. Germline V CDR1 and CDR2: SEHNR, FQNEAQ (reference sequence). CDR3 nucleotide sequence: TGTGCCAGCAGCCGGTCAACGGGAGAAACCTATGGCTACACCTTC. Residues: CASSRSTGETYGYTF.

This chain connects TRBV13 to TRBJ2-2; TRBD2 matches 10 bases. Germline lookup yields CDR1 PRHDT and CDR2 FYEKMQ (reference sequence). The CDR3 has 16 amino acids. Losses at the gene ends were 6 bases for V and 5 bases for J; bases not matched to a gene: 9. This CDR3 reads CASSSLAGGETGELFF. CDR3 nucleotides: TGTGCCAGCAGTTCATTAGCGGGAGGAGAAACCGGGGAGCTGTTTTTT. The complete variable domain, with remaining parts taken from reference TRBV13 and TRBJ2-2, reads AAGVIQSPRHLIKEKRETATLKCYPIPRHDTVYWYQQGPGQDPQFLISFYEKMQSDKGSIPDRFSAQQFSDYHSELNMSSLELGDSALYFCASSSLAGGETGELFFGEGSRLTVL.

The V call is TRBV5-1, the J call TRBJ2-1; 10 nucleotides align to TRBD2. This CDR3 region has 17 residues. CDR1 SGHRS and CDR2 YFSETQ come from the germline V gene. V shed 0 bases, J shed 4 bases, and the junction held 7 bases outside the gene matches. CDR3 nucleotides: TGCGCCAGCAGCTTGGTCCCTAGCGGGAGAGTGTACAATGAGCAGTTCTTC. Its translation: CASSLVPSGRVYNEQFF.

This clone was detected only once. The chain recombines TRBV21-1 with TRBJ2-3; the listed D gene, TRBD1, was not tested against the DNA. TRBV21-1 is a known pseudogene. This CDR3 is built from 13 residues. The DNA of the CDR3 is TGTGCCAGCAGCAAAACAGCCACAGATACGCAGTATTTT. Protein: CASSKTATDTQYF.

This sequence joins TRBV19 and TRBJ2-1; 9 positions match TRBD1. The CDR3 is 17 residues long. V was clipped by 5 bases and J by 0 bases; unmatched bases: 8. CDR1 LNHDA and CDR2 SQIVND come from the germline V gene (reference sequence). The CDR3, as DNA: TGTGCCAGTAGTTCACCGGGACAGGGTTTCTCCTACAATGAGCAGTTCTTC. It encodes CASSSPGQGFSYNEQFF.

The rearrangement uses TRBV7-3 and TRBJ2-5, with D possibly being TRBD1 (6 bases). CDR3 length: 13 amino acids. V was clipped by 5 bases and J by 2 bases, with 9 bases between them. The germline gives CDR1 SGHTA, CDR2 FQGTGA. DNA of the CDR3: TGTGCCAGCAGCGGGGACAATCAAGAGACCCAGTACTTC. Translating gives CASSGDNQETQYF.

The chain links TRBV7-2 to TRBJ2-7, with a weak D call TRBD2 (5 bases). This CDR3 has 14 amino acids. V gave up 2 bases and J gave up 2 bases, with 10 bases separating them. From germline, CDR1 is SGHTA and CDR2 FQGNSA. The CDR3 DNA sequence: TGTGCCAGCAGCTTAAGACGGGGTCCCTACGAGCAGTACTTC. Translation: CASSLRRGPYEQYF.

V and J are TRBV9 and TRBJ2-2; 7 bases are shared with TRBD1. Germline CDR1 is SGDLS and CDR2 is YYNGEE. The CDR3 runs 14 residues. V lost 2 bases to trimming and J lost 5 bases; unmatched junction nucleotides: 3. The CDR3 DNA reads as TGTGCCAGCAGCGTCCAGGGGGAAACCGGGGAGCTGTTTTTT. It yields the protein CASSVQGETGELFF.

V is TRBV9 and J is TRBJ1-4, with 7 bases aligning to TRBD1. After removal of 1 base from V and 0 bases from J, the junction contained 3 bases not matched to a gene. Germline-derived CDR1 and CDR2 are SGDLS and YYNGEE. The CDR3 runs 16 residues. The CDR3 sequence is CASSVRDRPTNEKLFF. The CDR3 region has the DNA TGTGCCAGCAGCGTAAGGGACAGACCAACTAATGAAAAACTGTTTTTT. The full variable domain, in which reference TRBV9 and TRBJ1-4 provide the parts outside the CDR3, is DSGVTQTPKHLITATGQRVTLRCSPRSGDLSVYWYQQSLDQGLQFLIQYYNGEERAKGNILERFSAQQFPDLHSELNLSSLELGDSALYFCASSVRDRPTNEKLFFGSGTQLSVL.

This chain connects TRBV10-2 to TRBJ2-5, with D hard to call. Trimming cost V 6 bases and J 4 bases, with 12 bases left between them. Germline values: CDR1 WSHSY, CDR2 SAAADI. The CDR3 spans 13 residues. The CDR3 nucleotides read TGCGCCAGCAGGGCACCTTCGGGAGAGACCCAGTACTTC. Its protein product is CASRAPSGETQYF.

The gene calls are TRBV28 and TRBJ1-5; TRBD1 might be the D (5 bases). CDR1 and CDR2 from the germline V gene are MDHEN and SYDVKM. With 3 bases removed from V and 9 bases from J, the gap between germline ends came to 18 bases. The CDR3 runs 15 residues. CDR3 residues: CASSFLGPIGGPQHF. For the CDR3, the DNA is TGTGCCAGCAGTTTTCTTGGACCTATCGGGGGGCCCCAGCATTTT. The whole variable domain, filled in from reference TRBV28 and TRBJ1-5, reads DVKVTQSSRYLVKRTGEKVFLECVQDMDHENMFWYRQDPGLGLRLIYFSYDVKMKEKGDIPEGYSVSREKKERFSLILESASTNQTSMYLCASSFLGPIGGPQHFGDGTRLSIL.

V and J are TRBV2 and TRBJ2-7, with 9 bases matching TRBD2. This CDR3 region has 15 residues. J lost 3 bases, V lost 5 bases, and 8 bases had no gene match. Germline values: CDR1 SNHLY, CDR2 FYNNEI. The CDR3 loop is CASSTRTSVNYEQYF. The CDR3 region has the DNA TGTGCCAGCAGTACCCGGACTAGCGTGAACTACGAGCAGTACTTC.

The rearrangement joins TRBV30 to TRBJ2-2; D may be TRBD1 (6 bases). This CDR3 has 16 amino acids. The V gene's germline CDR1 is GTSNPN and CDR2 SVGIG (reference sequence). V dropped 2 bases and J dropped 0 bases, with 13 bases sitting between them. The CDR3 here is CAWSPTGTTNTGELFF. The CDR3 DNA sequence: TGTGCCTGGAGTCCCACGGGGACAACGAACACCGGGGAGCTGTTTTTT.

The genes are TRBV6-1 and TRBJ1-2; TRBD1 agrees at 9 bases. Germline V gives CDR1 MNHNS, CDR2 SASEGT. The CDR3 length is 15 residues. V lost 0 bases to trimming and J lost 5 bases; unmatched junction nucleotides: 4. The CDR3 bases are TGTGCCAGCAGTGAAGCCCCGGGACAGGGTTATGGCTACACCTTC. This translates into CASSEAPGQGYGYTF.

The gene calls are TRBV7-9 and TRBJ2-5, with 11 bases aligning to TRBD2. J gave up 3 bases and V 5 bases, and 8 bases lay outside the gene matches. The CDR3 loop spans 16 amino acids. From germline, CDR1 is SEHNR and CDR2 FQNEAQ (reference sequence). The CDR3 DNA reads TGTGCCAGCAGCGATAGGGGGGGACTAGCGGAAGAGACCCAGTACTTC. This encodes CASSDRGGLAEETQYF.